This record looks at one T cell receptor beta chain sequence and its context. This entry is derived from a study of blood T cell repertoires in COVID-19. As for the study in general: In each case, the material was cDNA or gDNA derived from T cells, B-cell-depleted T cells, or PBMCs.

Authors' processing steps: Estimated nucleated cell counts came from reference gene primer amplification. The protocol was immunoSEQ multiplex PCR, while the TCRdb copy is restricted to in-frame clones and leaves out a portion. The DNA was the basis for D and trimming; V, J and clone size are from that table. The sample carries about 89,000 clones, roughly 80% recorded once. Trimming shortened V by 0 bases and J by 7 bases, and 9 bases separated the two germline ends. CDR1 MNHEY and CDR2 SVGAGI come from the germline V gene. This CDR3 region has 13 residues. The V gene is TRBV6-5, the J gene TRBJ1-2, with TRBD1 as a possible D gene (5 bases). The sequence was collected from a woman aged 80 or over with acute or convalescent COVID-19. Sequencing was carried out using peripheral blood. CDR3 sequence (DNA): TGTGCCAGCAGTTACTCCGGCAGGGTTGGCTACACCTTC. Translating gives CASSYSGRVGYTF.